This is a list of T cell receptor beta chains from one sample in a study of blood T cell repertoires in COVID-19. Method: immunoSEQ multiplex PCR; TCRdb's copy keeps in-frame clones and lacks some. The top ten hold about 1.9% of the sample, which has about 240,000 clones, about 85% seen once. Sequenced: peripheral blood. All receptors derive from a young man who had recovered from COVID-19. Each CDR3 is given with its conserved first and last residue. The order of the fields is clone size, D gene, V gene, J gene, CDR3 DNA, CDR3 protein. A D gene is named only where the DNA matches it firmly. A clone size is listed for some rows: how often the clone was seen (once, few, many), or a class if it is expanded.

-	TRBD1	TRBV6-1	TRBJ2-5	TGTGCCAGCAGTGAAGCGTGGGGGACAGGGAAGGAGACCCAGTACTTC	CASSEAWGTGKETQYF
-	TRBD2	TRBV24-1	TRBJ2-3	TGTGCCACCGGGAGCGGGGGGGCCTCAGATACGCAGTATTTT	CATGSGGASDTQYF
once	-	TRBV5-1	TRBJ2-5	TGCGCCAGCAGCTCGGCACCCGGGGGTCCCCAAGAGACCCAGTACTTC	CASSSAPGGPQETQYF
-	-	TRBV24-1	TRBJ1-2	TGTGCCACCAGTGGGGATGAGGGCTATGGCTACACCTTC	CATSGDEGYGYTF
-	-	TRBV6-5	TRBJ2-3	TGTGCCAGCAGTTACCGGGTAATGGCGGATACGCAGTATTTT	CASSYRVMADTQYF
-	-	TRBV7-2	TRBJ2-1	TGTGCCAGCAGCTTCGACCGGGGCTCCTACAATGAGCAGTTCTTC	CASSFDRGSYNEQFF
-	TRBD1	TRBV19	TRBJ1-2	TGTGCCAGTATGGGACAGGGGGCGCGCAGCTATGGCTACACCTTC	CASMGQGARSYGYTF
-	TRBD1	TRBV20-1	TRBJ1-4	TGCAGTGCTAGTCAGACAGGGGTGAATGAAAAACTGTTTTTT	CSASQTGVNEKLFF
-	TRBD2	TRBV6-6	TRBJ2-5	TGTGCCAGCAGTGCCTATAGGACTAGCGGGGGAATGACCCAGTACTTC	CASSAYRTSGGMTQYF
-	TRBD1	TRBV2	TRBJ1-6	TGTGCCAGCAGTCTCGCCGGGACAGGGGAGAATTCACCCCTCCACTTT	CASSLAGTGENSPLHF
-	TRBD1	TRBV29-1	TRBJ1-2	TGCAGCGTTGAAAATCGTTTCGGGACAGGGGCTTACTATGGCTACACCTTC	CSVENRFGTGAYYGYTF
once	TRBD2	TRBV7-2	TRBJ2-1	TGTGCCAGCAGCTTCTCATCTAGCGGGGGTACCTACAATGAGCAGTTCTTC	CASSFSSSGGTYNEQFF
-	TRBD2	TRBV2	TRBJ2-1	TGTGCCAGCAGTGAAGGAGTTAGCGGGGGGAGTCCGCCGTTCTTC	CASSEGVSGGSPPFF
-	-	TRBV7-9	TRBJ1-1	TGTGCCAGCAGCTTAGCGTCTCGTAACACTGAAGCTTTCTTT	CASSLASRNTEAFF
-	TRBD2	TRBV4-2	TRBJ2-7	TGTGCCAGCAGCTCCCAGCGGGGGCCTACCCACGAGCAGTACTTC	CASSSQRGPTHEQYF
-	TRBD1	TRBV9	TRBJ2-6	TGTGCCAGCAGTCCCTCTCCGGGACAGGGATACTCTGGGGCCAACGTCCTGACTTTC	CASSPSPGQGYSGANVLTF
-	-	TRBV5-5	TRBJ2-1	TGTGCCAGCAGCCCAGGTGCAGTTGAGCAGTTCTTC	CASSPGAVEQFF
-	TRBD1	TRBV3-1/TRBV3-2	TRBJ2-3	TGTGCCAGCAGCCCATGGGACAGGGGGACAGATACGCAGTATTTT	CASSPWDRGTDTQYF
-	-	TRBV29-1	TRBJ2-2	TGCAGCGCGTGGGCGAATACCGGGGAGCTGTTTTTT	CSAWANTGELFF
few	-	TRBV20-1	TRBJ2-1	TGCAGTGCCCCTACTAGTTATGAGCAGTTCTTC	CSAPTSYEQFF
-	-	TRBV5-1	TRBJ1-4	TGCGCCAGCAGCTTCGGGGGGGCCTCTGAAAAACTGTTTTTT	CASSFGGASEKLFF
-	-	TRBV7-9	TRBJ2-1	TGTGCCAGCAGCTTAGGAGGCGAGGCGAATGAGCAGTTCTTC	CASSLGGEANEQFF
-	-	TRBV5-5	TRBJ1-1	TGTGCCAGCACCTTGCGGCAGCGGAACACTGAAGCTTTCTTT	CASTLRQRNTEAFF
few	TRBD1	TRBV4-1	TRBJ1-5	TGCGCCAGCAGCCGAAGACAGGGGGCCAGCAATCAGCCCCAGCATTTT	CASSRRQGASNQPQHF
-	TRBD1	TRBV7-9	TRBJ2-2	TGTGCCAGCAGTATGACGGTGGGCAGGGGGCGAGTATGGACCGGGGAGCTGTTTTTT	CASSMTVGRGRVWTGELFF
-	TRBD1	TRBV3-1/TRBV3-2	TRBJ2-1	TGTGCCAGCAGCCAAGACAGGACAGGCATCGATGAGCAGTTCTTC	CASSQDRTGIDEQFF
-	-	TRBV9	TRBJ1-6	TGTGCCAGCACCTTAGAGGGGGGGGTCGGATCACCCCTCCACTTT	CASTLEGGVGSPLHF
-	-	TRBV9	TRBJ2-2	TGTGCCAGCAGCCCCCGACAGGAAACGAACACCGGGGAGCTGTTTTTT	CASSPRQETNTGELFF
-	TRBD1	TRBV18	TRBJ2-2	TGTGCCAGCTCACCTCAACAGGGGGCGAACGGGGAGCTGTTTTTT	CASSPQQGANGELFF
-	-	TRBV4-2	TRBJ2-3	TGTGCCAGCAGCCAAGATCTGACAGGGAGGACAGATACGCAGTATTTT	CASSQDLTGRTDTQYF
-	TRBD1	TRBV7-3	TRBJ2-2	TGTGCCAGCAGCCCGGGACAGGGGGCCGGGGAGCTGTTTTTT	CASSPGQGAGELFF
-	-	TRBV7-8	TRBJ1-2	TGTGCCAGCAGCTTAGAGTCAAAACATACTAACTATGGCTACACCTTC	CASSLESKHTNYGYTF
once	-	TRBV7-2	TRBJ2-5	TGTGCCAGCAGCCTAGGGGGTTGGGGGCGGGAGACCCAGTACTTC	CASSLGGWGRETQYF
-	-	TRBV7-2	TRBJ1-2	TGTGCCAGCAGCTTATCCAGGGAGGGAAACTATGGCTACACCTTC	CASSLSREGNYGYTF
-	-	TRBV6-5	TRBJ2-1	TGTGCCAGCAGTTACTCCGGTTCTTCCTACAATGAGCAGTTCTTC	CASSYSGSSYNEQFF
-	-	TRBV15	TRBJ2-1	TGTGCCACCAGCAGAGATTTAGGGGGCTCCTACAATGAGCAGTTCTTC	CATSRDLGGSYNEQFF
-	TRBD2	TRBV10-2	TRBJ2-3	TGCGCCAGCCGAAGACTAGCGGGGGGGTGGGATACGCAGTATTTT	CASRRLAGGWDTQYF
-	-	TRBV2	TRBJ1-5	TGTGCCAGCAGCCCCTACGGGGTCAATCAGCCCCAGCATTTT	CASSPYGVNQPQHF
-	-	TRBV20-1	TRBJ1-2	TGCAGTGCTAGTCTCCCAGAAACCTATGGCTACACCTTC	CSASLPETYGYTF
few	TRBD1	TRBV27	TRBJ1-2	TGTGCCAGCGCGTTCACAGGGGTGCGTGGCTACACCTTC	CASAFTGVRGYTF
-	-	TRBV27	TRBJ1-4	TGTGCCAGCAGTTTGACAGCGCTTAATGAAAAACTGTTTTTT	CASSLTALNEKLFF
-	TRBD1	TRBV5-5	TRBJ1-2	TGTGCCAGCAGCTTGGATGCAGGGGGCGACTATGGCTACACCTTC	CASSLDAGGDYGYTF
-	TRBD2	TRBV7-8	TRBJ2-3	TGTGCCAGCACATTGGTAGCGGGGGGGCCAGATACGCAGTATTTT	CASTLVAGGPDTQYF
once	-	TRBV7-9	TRBJ1-5	TGTGCCAGCAGCCCCGGGGAGAGCCTCCAGCCCCAGCATTTT	CASSPGESLQPQHF
many	TRBD1	TRBV7-9	TRBJ1-3	TGTGCCAGCAGCTTAGAAATGGGACAGGCCTCTGGAAACACCATATATTTT	CASSLEMGQASGNTIYF
-	-	TRBV5-1	TRBJ1-1	TGCGCCAGCAGCTGGGACTGGCCTCGGAACACTGAAGCTTTCTTT	CASSWDWPRNTEAFF
-	-	TRBV5-1	TRBJ1-1	TGCGCCAGCAGCAAGGACAGAAACACTGAAGCTTTCTTT	CASSKDRNTEAFF
-	TRBD2	TRBV7-2	TRBJ2-1	TGTGCCAGCAGCTCCCTGGGGGGGTTCGGGAATGAGCAGTTCTTC	CASSSLGGFGNEQFF
-	TRBD1	TRBV7-7	TRBJ2-1	TGTGCCAGCAGCTTAGGTCGGACAGGGAGTGGCAGTGAGCAGTTCTTC	CASSLGRTGSGSEQFF
-	-	TRBV19	TRBJ1-2	TGTGCCAGTACGGTAGATGGCTATGGCTACACCTTC	CASTVDGYGYTF
few	TRBD1	TRBV3-1/TRBV3-2	TRBJ1-6	TGTGCCAGCAGCCACGACGGACAGGGGAATTCACCCCTCCACTTT	CASSHDGQGNSPLHF